The rows below give T cell receptor beta chains drawn from one sample of a study of early T cells in non-severe SARS-CoV-2 infection. TCRdb called the 5' RACE reads again in MiXCR, with one record for every CDR3 protein. The table records some 57,000 distinct CDR3 sequences, about 10% of them present only once. The specimen sequenced was whole blood. The receptors come from an adult who was a healthcare worker with PCR-confirmed SARS-CoV-2 infection or an uninfected control (not recorded which). Each CDR3 is given with its conserved first and last residue. A D gene is named only where the DNA matches it firmly. For some rows the clone size is stated as once, few or many, or as a class when expanded; others skip it.

TRBV9	few	NA	TRBJ1-1	CASSVDRSTEAFF	TGTGCCAGCAGCGTAGACAGGAGTACTGAAGCTTTCTTT
TRBV20-1	many	NA	TRBJ2-7	CSARFWGSEQYF	TGCAGTGCCCGTTTTTGGGGGTCCGAGCAGTACTTC
TRBV11-3	many	NA	TRBJ2-6	CASDDGGSGANVLTF	TGTGCCAGCGATGATGGGGGTTCTGGGGCCAACGTCCTGACTTTC
TRBV9	few	TRBD2	TRBJ2-4	CASTIGGNIQYF	TGTGCCAGCACTATCGGGGGGAACATTCAGTACTTC
TRBV2	few	NA	TRBJ2-1	CASSGDLPYNEQFF	TGTGCCAGCAGTGGGGACCTCCCCTACAATGAGCAGTTCTTC
TRBV11-2	NA	TRBD2	TRBJ2-7	CASSLAGSGIYEQYF	TGTGCCAGCAGCTTAGCTGGTAGCGGGATCTACGAGCAGTACTTC
TRBV20-1	many	NA	TRBJ2-7	CSARVMGSEQYF	TGCAGTGCTAGAGTGATGGGAAGCGAGCAGTACTTC
TRBV25-1	few	NA	TRBJ1-2	CASSELNPSTGYTF	TGTGCCAGCAGTGAATTGAACCCATCGACTGGCTACACCTTC
TRBV29-1	NA	NA	TRBJ2-5	CSVDRLQETQYF	TGCAGCGTTGACAGGCTGCAAGAGACCCAGTACTTC
TRBV7-6	medium-sized	NA	TRBJ2-7	CASSAGPNYEQYF	TGTGCCAGCAGCGCAGGGCCTAACTACGAGCAGTACTTC
TRBV6-6	NA	TRBD2	TRBJ2-5	CASSPPPGGETQYF	TGTGCCAGCAGCCCACCCCCGGGAGGGGAGACCCAGTACTTC
TRBV3-1	many	NA	TRBJ2-7	CASSRTGSEQYF	TGTGCCAGCAGCCGTACGGGGAGCGAGCAGTACTTC
TRBV11-3	few	NA	TRBJ2-3	CASSPIAASTDTQYF	TGTGCCAGCAGCCCCATAGCGGCCAGCACAGATACGCAGTATTTT
TRBV11-2	many	NA	TRBJ2-2	CASSLVVWQVENTGELFF	TGTGCCAGCAGCTTAGTCGTATGGCAGGTGGAAAACACCGGGGAGCTGTTTTTT
TRBV14	many	TRBD1	TRBJ1-1	CASSPRQGVGTEAFF	TGTGCCAGCAGCCCTAGACAGGGGGTAGGGACTGAAGCTTTCTTT
TRBV5-6	many	NA	TRBJ1-5	CASSPGTFNQPQHF	TGTGCCAGCAGCCCTGGGACATTTAATCAGCCCCAGCATTTT
TRBV19	few	TRBD1	TRBJ2-4	CASDGGQGAAKNIQYF	TGTGCCAGTGATGGGGGACAGGGGGCGGCCAAAAACATTCAGTACTTC
TRBV2	few	NA	TRBJ2-1	CASVLVQVYNEQFF	TGTGCCAGCGTTTTAGTCCAGGTCTACAATGAGCAGTTCTTC
TRBV7-9	many	NA	TRBJ2-1	CASTGSSYNEQFF	TGTGCCAGCACGGGTAGCTCCTACAATGAGCAGTTCTTC
TRBV18	many	NA	TRBJ1-4	CASSPSGNEKLFF	TGTGCCAGCTCACCATCCGGTAATGAAAAACTGTTTTTT
TRBV5-1	many	TRBD1	TRBJ1-2	CASSLEAGGYYGYTF	TGCGCCAGCAGCTTGGAAGCAGGGGGCTACTATGGCTACACCTTC
TRBV19	many	TRBD2	TRBJ2-5	CASSMTSGRETQYF	TGTGCCAGTAGTATGACTAGCGGCCGAGAGACCCAGTACTTC
TRBV4-3	NA	NA	TRBJ2-7	CASSQAPGTFYEQYF	TGCGCCAGCAGCCAGGCCCCGGGTACATTTTACGAGCAGTACTTC
TRBV4-3	NA	TRBD2	TRBJ2-1	CASSQDYRLAGRDEQFF	TGCGCCAGCAGCCAAGACTATCGCCTAGCGGGAAGGGATGAGCAGTTCTTC
TRBV30	many	NA	TRBJ2-7	CAWSGGLNYEQYF	TGTGCCTGGAGCGGCGGACTGAACTACGAGCAGTACTTC
TRBV5-1	NA	NA	TRBJ2-3	CASSGGPSTDTQYF	TGCGCCAGCAGCGGGGGGCCCTCCACAGATACGCAGTATTTT
TRBV5-1	NA	NA	TRBJ2-3	CASSLAVGHTQYF	TGCGCCAGCAGCTTGGCCGTGGGGCATACGCAGTATTTT
TRBV7-3	once	NA	TRBJ1-1	CASSLRGFTEAFF	TGTGCCAGCAGCCTTCGGGGCTTCACTGAAGCTTTCTTT
TRBV12-3/TRBV12-4	many	TRBD1	TRBJ1-2	CASSLRQGASGYTF	TGTGCCAGCAGTTTAAGGCAGGGGGCGAGTGGCTACACCTTC
TRBV20-1	few	NA	TRBJ2-2	CSARLPGPNGELFF	TGCAGTGCTAGATTGCCAGGGCCGAACGGGGAGCTGTTTTTT
TRBV7-2	many	NA	TRBJ2-3	CASSLAVGRDFFDTQYF	TGTGCCAGCAGCTTAGCGGTTGGGCGGGACTTCTTCGATACGCAGTATTTT
TRBV3-1	NA	TRBD2	TRBJ2-1	CASSQDTTSGRGQFF	TGTGCCAGCAGCCAAGACACGACTAGCGGGAGGGGGCAGTTCTTC
TRBV6-6	NA	NA	TRBJ1-6	CASSETNFNSPLHF	TGTGCCAGCAGTGAGACAAATTTTAATTCACCCCTCCACTTT
TRBV3-1	few	TRBD2	TRBJ2-3	CASSQEWEGSTDTQYF	TGTGCCAGCAGCCAAGAGTGGGAGGGGAGCACAGATACGCAGTATTTT
TRBV4-2	few	TRBD2	TRBJ2-3	CASSQGPIAGGSTDTQYF	TGTGCCAGCAGCCAAGGGCCCATAGCGGGAGGTTCCACAGATACGCAGTATTTT
TRBV29-1	NA	TRBD1	TRBJ2-3	CSSSRGPQPDTQYF	TGCAGCTCCTCGAGGGGGCCTCAGCCAGATACGCAGTATTTT
TRBV12-3/TRBV12-4	many	NA	TRBJ1-1	CASSSQGGRTEAFF	TGTGCCAGCAGTTCACAGGGTGGGCGGACTGAAGCTTTCTTT
TRBV29-1	few	NA	TRBJ2-2	CSVERADGELFF	TGCAGCGTTGAAAGGGCAGACGGGGAGCTGTTTTTT
TRBV7-9	many	NA	TRBJ1-1	CASGSTGRTEAFF	TGTGCCAGCGGGTCTACAGGGCGGACTGAAGCTTTCTTT
TRBV12-5	few	TRBD2	TRBJ2-7	CASPGPAGPNEQYF	TGTGCTTCCCCAGGCCCAGCGGGGCCAAACGAGCAGTACTTC
TRBV7-3	many	NA	TRBJ2-1	CASSGSPGARNEQFF	TGTGCCAGCAGCGGAAGTCCGGGGGCGCGCAATGAGCAGTTCTTC
TRBV7-2	few	NA	TRBJ2-3	CASSLVSLPRGTDTQYF	TGTGCCAGCAGCTTAGTCTCTTTACCCCGGGGCACAGATACGCAGTATTTT
TRBV2	NA	NA	TRBJ2-3	CASSGVADTQYF	TGTGCCAGCAGTGGGGTAGCAGATACGCAGTATTTT
TRBV18	few	NA	TRBJ2-6	CASSPPLPGANVLTF	TGTGCCAGCTCACCCCCCCTGCCTGGGGCCAACGTCCTGACTTTC
TRBV29-1	many	NA	TRBJ2-5	CSVVGRGTETQYF	TGCAGCGTTGTTGGCAGGGGAACCGAGACCCAGTACTTC
TRBV9	NA	NA	TRBJ1-2	CASSVGKRRYGYTF	TGTGCCAGCAGCGTAGGTAAACGGAGATATGGCTACACCTTC
TRBV12-3/TRBV12-4	many	TRBD2	TRBJ2-3	CASSPLAGGLTDTQYF	TGTGCCAGCAGCCCATTAGCGGGGGGGCTCACAGATACGCAGTATTTT
TRBV12-3/TRBV12-4	many	TRBD2	TRBJ2-3	CASSYLAGGFSDTQYF	TGTGCCAGCAGTTATCTAGCGGGGGGATTTTCAGATACGCAGTATTTT
TRBV6-2/TRBV6-3	few	TRBD2	TRBJ2-3	CASSYGLAGNTDTQYF	TGTGCCAGCAGTTACGGACTAGCGGGGAACACAGATACGCAGTATTTT
TRBV6-1	many	NA	TRBJ1-2	CASLTSGTARFTGYGYTF	TGTGCCAGCCTTACCTCCGGGACGGCCAGATTCACTGGCTATGGCTACACCTTC